This T cell receptor (beta chain) comes out of a study of beta chain features in type 1 diabetes. Study context: Patients looked much like healthy donors when it came to age, gender and cell yields. Study findings and constraints: A moderate, significant TCRB CDR3 shortening appeared in type 1 diabetes across four CD4+ subsets.

Trimming shortened V by 0 bases and J by 1 base, and 4 bases separated the two germline ends. The CDR3 sequence is 14 residues long. This clone has just a few counts. No antigen is known for it. Expressed TCRB transcripts were sequenced because the isolated RNA had all been reverse transcribed beforehand. The protocol was immunoSEQ multiplex PCR, while the TCRdb copy is restricted to in-frame clones and leaves out a portion. This sample has roughly 150,000 clones; around 63% occur once, and the top ten carry roughly 0.095%. The sequence was collected from a young man with type 1 diabetes. The chain combines TRBV23-1 with TRBJ1-3; D gene unclear. TRBV23-1 is an ORF, with its function uncertain. The sample taken for sequencing was naive CD4+ T cells from blood. The CDR3 DNA is TGCGCCAGCAGTCAATCGTGGTCTGGAAACACCATATATTTT. Translated, it gives CASSQSWSGNTIYF.